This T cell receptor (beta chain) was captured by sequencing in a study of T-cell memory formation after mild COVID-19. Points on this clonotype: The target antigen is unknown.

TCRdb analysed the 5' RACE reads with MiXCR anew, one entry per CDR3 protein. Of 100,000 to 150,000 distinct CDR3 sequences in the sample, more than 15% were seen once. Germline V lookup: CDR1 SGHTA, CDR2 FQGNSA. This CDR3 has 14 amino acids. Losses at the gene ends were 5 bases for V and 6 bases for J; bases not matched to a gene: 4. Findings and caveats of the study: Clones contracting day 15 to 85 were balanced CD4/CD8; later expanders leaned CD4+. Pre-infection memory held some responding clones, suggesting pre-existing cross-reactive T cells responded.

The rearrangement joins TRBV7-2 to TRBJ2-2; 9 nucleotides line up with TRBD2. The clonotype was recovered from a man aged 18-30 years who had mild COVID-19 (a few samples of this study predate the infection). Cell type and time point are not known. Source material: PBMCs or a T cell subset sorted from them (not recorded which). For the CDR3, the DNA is TGTGCCAGCAGCGCGGGACTAGCCTCCGGGGAGCTGTTTTTT. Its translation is CASSAGLASGELFF.